A selection of T cell receptor beta chains follows, all from one sample in a study of T cells in tuberculosis. Produced via immunoSEQ multiplex PCR; TCRdb's table is partial and in-frame only. The sample holds around 30,000 clones; roughly 94% are singletons and the top ten take 5.5% to 8%. The starting material was PBMCs, obtained at tuberculosis diagnosis. These receptors came from an adult with tuberculosis. The CDR3 runs from the conserved cysteine through the conserved F or W. D genes are given only for firm matches. Size is stated for part of the rows, as once, few or many counts, or as a class when the clone is expanded.

J gene	V gene	D gene	clone size	CDR3 DNA	CDR3 protein
TRBJ2-1	TRBV4-3	.	once	TGCGCCAGCAGCCAAGGAGGCGGGAAAGGGAACAATGAGCAGTTCTTC	CASSQGGGKGNNEQFF
TRBJ2-5	TRBV4-1	.	.	TGCGCCAGCAGCCAAGGTATACGGGAGGAGACCCAGTACTTC	CASSQGIREETQYF
TRBJ1-1	TRBV7-8	TRBD1	.	TGTGCCAGCAGATCTTCCGGGACAGGGATTGCGAGGACTGAAGCTTTCTTT	CASRSSGTGIARTEAFF
TRBJ1-2	TRBV5-4	.	.	TGTGCCAGCAGCCGAGACAATCGCTATGGCTACACCTTC	CASSRDNRYGYTF
TRBJ2-3	TRBV2	TRBD2	.	TGTGCCAGCAGTGTCCTAGCGGGACCTCGAACCAGCACAGATACGCAGTATTTT	CASSVLAGPRTSTDTQYF
TRBJ1-4	TRBV19	.	once	TGTGCCAGTAGTATGGAGGGCCCCCGCGAAAAACTGTTTTTT	CASSMEGPREKLFF
TRBJ2-1	TRBV11-2	TRBD2	.	TGTGCCAGCAGCTTATTAAGCAGGGCCGGGAGGCGAGAGCAGTTCTTC	CASSLLSRAGRREQFF
TRBJ1-1	TRBV27	TRBD1	.	TGTGCCAGCAGTTTATCGGGCACAGGGGGCTTTGGCACTGAAGCTTTCTTT	CASSLSGTGGFGTEAFF
TRBJ2-7	TRBV19	.	.	TGTGCCAGTAGTATGAAGGGGGTTGGTGTTGAGCAGTACTTC	CASSMKGVGVEQYF
TRBJ1-6	TRBV9	.	.	TGTGCCAGCAGCCCCAGTACGGCCGGGACAAATTCACCCCTCCACTTT	CASSPSTAGTNSPLHF
TRBJ2-3	TRBV9	.	.	TGTGCCAGCAGCCCCCGGTCCGGCACAGATACGCAGTATTTT	CASSPRSGTDTQYF
TRBJ2-3	TRBV11-2	TRBD1	.	TGTGCCAGCAGCTTAGCCTCAGGGGGCTTGGATACGCAGTATTTT	CASSLASGGLDTQYF
TRBJ2-2	TRBV14	.	.	TGTGCCAGCAGCCCCGTGGCGGGCGAAGCGGGCACCGGGGAGCTGTTTTTT	CASSPVAGEAGTGELFF
TRBJ2-2	TRBV12-5	.	.	TGTGCTAGTGGTCAGGGCGGTCAGGAGTTTTTT	CASGQGGQEFF
TRBJ1-1	TRBV7-9	TRBD1	.	TGTGCCAGCAGCCCTCAACCGGGACAGGGAAACACTGAAGCTTTCTTT	CASSPQPGQGNTEAFF
TRBJ2-7	TRBV28	TRBD2	.	TGTGCCAGCAGTCCGGGACTAGCGGGAGGTCGACACTACGAGCAGTACTTC	CASSPGLAGGRHYEQYF
TRBJ2-1	TRBV6-6	TRBD2	.	TGTGCCAGCAGGCCTAGCGGAACCTACAATGAGCAGTTCTTC	CASRPSGTYNEQFF
TRBJ1-4	TRBV6-5	.	.	TGTGCCAGCACTAACCCGGGGAAAAATGAAAAACTGTTTTTT	CASTNPGKNEKLFF
TRBJ2-3	TRBV30	.	.	TGTGCCTGGAGGTCACAGCCCACAGATACGCAGTATTTT	CAWRSQPTDTQYF
TRBJ2-2	TRBV7-3	TRBD2	.	TGTGCCAGCAGCTTAAAAGTGACTAGCGGGATCTCGAACACCGGGGAGCTGTTTTTT	CASSLKVTSGISNTGELFF
TRBJ1-2	TRBV28	.	.	TGTGCCAGCAGTCCACGGGGATCTAGGGTCGGCTACACCTTC	CASSPRGSRVGYTF
TRBJ2-7	TRBV2	TRBD2	.	TGTGCCAGCAGACCCGGGACTAGCGGGGTCCAACCGGAGAGAATCTACGAGCAGTACTTC	CASRPGTSGVQPERIYEQYF
TRBJ2-1	TRBV19	TRBD2	.	TGTGCCAGTAGAACTAGCGGGAGAGGGGGTGATGAGCAGTTCTTC	CASRTSGRGGDEQFF
TRBJ1-5	TRBV6-6	.	.	TGTGCCACTTCCCCCGGGGGTCGCAATCAGCCCCAGCATTTT	CATSPGGRNQPQHF
TRBJ2-1	TRBV18	TRBD2	.	TGTGCCAGCTCACCCCTAGCGGGGGTGGAGGGTGAGCAGTTCTTC	CASSPLAGVEGEQFF
TRBJ2-5	TRBV25-1	.	.	TGTGCCAGCACCCCAAGGAGCGTACTAGCGACAGGAGAGACCCAGTACTTC	CASTPRSVLATGETQYF
TRBJ2-3	TRBV15	.	once	TGTGCCACCAGCAGAGAACGGAGAGTGGGCACAGATACGCAGTATTTT	CATSRERRVGTDTQYF
TRBJ2-7	TRBV7-2	TRBD1	.	TGTGCCAGCAGCTTAGTCGGGACAGGGTACGAGCAGTACTTC	CASSLVGTGYEQYF
TRBJ2-3	TRBV2	TRBD2	.	TGTGCCAGCAGTGAAAGGCGGGAGTTAACAGATACGCAGTATTTT	CASSERRELTDTQYF
TRBJ2-7	TRBV13	TRBD2	.	TGTGCCAGCAGCGCCCGGGGCGGGAGGGCCGCCTACGAGCAGTACTTC	CASSARGGRAAYEQYF
TRBJ2-7	TRBV5-6	.	.	TGTGCCAGCAGCTTCCGACAAGGACTAACAACCTACGAGCAGTACTTC	CASSFRQGLTTYEQYF
TRBJ2-7	TRBV4-3	.	once	TGCGCCAGCAGCCACGCCGGCGGATCCTACGAGCAGTACTTC	CASSHAGGSYEQYF
TRBJ2-1	TRBV6-5	.	once	TGTGCCAGCAGTTCGCATTCAGGGATTCACAATGAGCAGTTCTTC	CASSSHSGIHNEQFF
TRBJ2-5	TRBV2	.	.	TGTGCCAGCAGTGACGGACAGTACCAAGAGACCCAGTACTTC	CASSDGQYQETQYF
TRBJ2-1	TRBV9	TRBD2	.	TGTGCCAGCAGCGTAGGCACCGGGGGGGCCCGTGAGCAGTTCTTC	CASSVGTGGAREQFF
TRBJ1-1	TRBV14	.	.	TGTGCCAGCAGCCAAGTAACAGTGAACACTGAAGCTTTCTTT	CASSQVTVNTEAFF
TRBJ2-6	TRBV7-3	.	few	TGTGCCAGCAGCTTATCTGCAGGATCTGGGGCCAACGTCCTGACTTTC	CASSLSAGSGANVLTF
TRBJ2-3	TRBV9	TRBD2	.	TGTGCCAGCAGCGTAGATGGACTAGCGGAGCCCACAGATACGCAGTATTTT	CASSVDGLAEPTDTQYF
TRBJ1-1	TRBV29-1	TRBD1	.	TGCAGCGTTGCTGACAGGGGGCTTATAACAACTTTCTTT	CSVADRGLITTFF
TRBJ2-7	TRBV30	TRBD1	.	TGTGCCTGGGGTGACAGGGGCGAGCAGTACTTC	CAWGDRGEQYF
TRBJ2-2	TRBV6-5	.	.	TGTGCCAGCAGCCGCTGGGGGCAGTACACCGGGGAGCTGTTTTTT	CASSRWGQYTGELFF
TRBJ2-3	TRBV9	TRBD2	.	TGTGCCAGCAGCCGGGGGGAGGCTAGCACAGATACGCAGTATTTT	CASSRGEASTDTQYF
TRBJ1-6	TRBV12-5	.	.	TGTGCTAGTGGTTTCCAGGTCTCCTATAATTCACCCCTCCACTTT	CASGFQVSYNSPLHF
TRBJ2-5	TRBV5-1	.	.	TGCGCCAGCAGCTTGGAATGGGTAGGGAGAGAGACCCAGTACTTC	CASSLEWVGRETQYF
TRBJ2-1	TRBV5-1	TRBD2	.	TGCGCCAGCAGCGAGCCGGGGGGTCAGCAGTTCTTC	CASSEPGGQQFF
TRBJ2-7	TRBV11-2	.	.	TGTGCCAGCAGGGGGGGTAGCAGTCGCTCCTACGAGCAGTACTTC	CASRGGSSRSYEQYF
TRBJ2-1	TRBV5-1	.	.	TGCGCCAGCAGCTACACTAGCTCCTACAATGAGCAGTTCTTC	CASSYTSSYNEQFF
TRBJ1-5	TRBV21-1	.	.	TGTGCCAGCAGCAACCACATCGGTAGTGCGGGCCATCAGCCCCAGCATTTT	CASSNHIGSAGHQPQHF
TRBJ2-1	TRBV27	.	.	TGTGCCAGCAGTTTTTGGGACAATACCTACAATGAGCAGTTCTTC	CASSFWDNTYNEQFF
TRBJ1-4	TRBV15	.	.	TGTGCCACCAGCAGATCCCGGACGGGGAGTGAAAAACTGTTTTTT	CATSRSRTGSEKLFF
TRBJ2-1	TRBV27	TRBD2	.	TGTGCCAGCAGGCCGACTAGCGGGGGCCGTAATGAGCAGTTCTTC	CASRPTSGGRNEQFF
TRBJ1-1	TRBV5-1	TRBD1	.	TGCGCCAGCAGCGTCGGACAGGACACTGAAGCTTTCTTT	CASSVGQDTEAFF
TRBJ2-5	TRBV6-6	.	.	TGTGCCAGCAGTTACCCGGACTTAAGCCAAGAGACCCAGTACTTC	CASSYPDLSQETQYF
TRBJ2-1	TRBV6-5	TRBD1	once	TGTGCCAGCAGCCGATCCGGGACAGGTTTTAATGAGCAGTTCTTC	CASSRSGTGFNEQFF
TRBJ1-1	TRBV27	.	.	TGTGCCAGCAGTTTGACATGGAACACTGAAGCTTTCTTT	CASSLTWNTEAFF
TRBJ2-6	TRBV7-8	.	.	TGTGCCAGCAGCCCCCCTTACAGGGACGGGGCCAACGTCCTGACTTTC	CASSPPYRDGANVLTF
TRBJ1-2	TRBV7-8	.	.	TGTGCCAGCAGCTTAGACCGTTTCTCTGGGAGGTGGAATGGCTACACCTTC	CASSLDRFSGRWNGYTF